This is a list of T cell receptor beta chains from one sample in a study of T cell responses to AZD1222 COVID-19 vaccine. Profiled with immunoSEQ multiplex PCR; TCRdb holds only in-frame clones, not every one. Of 130,000 or so clones in the sample, around 88% were seen once. Sequences were derived from peripheral blood, sampled on day 0 of MenACWY control vaccination. These receptor sequences come from an adult in good health. The CDR3 runs from the conserved cysteine through the conserved F or W. The D gene is left open where the match is weak. Some rows have no size entry. The others give once, few or many, or a class for an expanded clone.

cdr3_nt cdr3_aa d_call j_call clone_size v_call
TGTGCCAGCAGCTCCCTTGGCTCCTACGAGCAGTACTTC CASSSLGSYEQYF . TRBJ2-7 . TRBV11-2
TGTGCCAGCAGTAGGGGACATTTGAACACTGAAGCTTTCTTT CASSRGHLNTEAFF . TRBJ1-1 . TRBV27
TGTGCCAGCAGTTATTGGCCCGCCCCCGCGGGGACAGGGGCTCAGACGCAGTACTTC CASSYWPAPAGTGAQTQYF TRBD1 TRBJ2-7 . TRBV6-2/TRBV6-3
TGTGCCAGCAGCTTAGGTCGGACTAGCGGGAGGGCCAATGAGCAGTTCTTC CASSLGRTSGRANEQFF TRBD2 TRBJ2-1 . TRBV11-3
TGTGCCACCAGCAGGAGACCCGAAGGGACCGCAAGACACAATCAGCCCCAGCATTTT CATSRRPEGTARHNQPQHF . TRBJ1-5 once TRBV15
TGTGCCAGCAGTGAATCGAACCAGGATTATGGCTACACCTTC CASSESNQDYGYTF . TRBJ1-2 . TRBV25-1
TGCAGCGTTGAAAAAGGCTCGAACACTGAAGCTTTCTTT CSVEKGSNTEAFF . TRBJ1-1 . TRBV29-1
TGTGCCAGCAGCTCCTTTAACGGGGGTGAAGCTTTCTTT CASSSFNGGEAFF . TRBJ1-1 . TRBV7-2
TGTGCCAGCAGTTACGTCTCAGATTATAGCAATCAGCCCCAGCATTTT CASSYVSDYSNQPQHF . TRBJ1-5 . TRBV6-6
TGTGCCAGCATACCGAACAGCGATATGAACACTGAAGCTTTCTTT CASIPNSDMNTEAFF . TRBJ1-1 . TRBV21-1
TGTGCCAGCAGCGGACAACAGGGAACTGAAGCTTTCTTT CASSGQQGTEAFF . TRBJ1-1 . TRBV7-3
TGCGCCAGCAGCTTGATAGGTGTCAAAAACATTCAGTACTTC CASSLIGVKNIQYF . TRBJ2-4 . TRBV5-1
TGTGCCAGCAGTGAAGGGGTCCCCACAGATACGCAGTATTTT CASSEGVPTDTQYF . TRBJ2-3 . TRBV2
TGTGCCAGCAGCCAAGATCTGGGGGAAAAACTGTTTTTT CASSQDLGEKLFF . TRBJ1-4 . TRBV4-2
TGCGCCAGCAGCCAAGGGACTAGCGGGAGTTGGACAGATACGCAGTATTTT CASSQGTSGSWTDTQYF TRBD2 TRBJ2-3 . TRBV4-1
TGTGCCAGCGGTCAACCGCAGGGGAGCCCCTACGAGCAGTACTTC CASGQPQGSPYEQYF . TRBJ2-7 . TRBV6-5
TGTGCCAGCAGTTACGGGAGCAAAGCTTTCTTT CASSYGSKAFF . TRBJ1-1 . TRBV6-5
TGTGCCAGCAGCTCGCAGGGGGCGGGATACAATGAGCAGTTCTTC CASSSQGAGYNEQFF TRBD1 TRBJ2-1 . TRBV11-3
TGTGCCAGCAGCACAGGACAGCACTATGGCTACACCTTC CASSTGQHYGYTF . TRBJ1-2 once TRBV7-2
TGTGCCAGTAGTATTGTAGGTTTGGGTGAGCAGTTCTTC CASSIVGLGEQFF . TRBJ2-1 . TRBV19
TGTGCCATCAGTGTTGGGACAGGGGCTCCCACAGATACGCAGTATTTT CAISVGTGAPTDTQYF TRBD1 TRBJ2-3 . TRBV10-3
TGTGCCAGCAGCCCCGGGACCCCGGATTCACCCCTCCACTTT CASSPGTPDSPLHF . TRBJ1-6 once TRBV7-3
TGTGCCAGCAGCCTGCCCGGGACAGGAAATTCACCCCTCCACTTT CASSLPGTGNSPLHF TRBD1 TRBJ1-6 . TRBV7-9
TGCGCCAGCAGCCAAGATCGGTTAGCGGTAAACATTCAGTACTTC CASSQDRLAVNIQYF . TRBJ2-4 few TRBV4-1
TGTGCCAGCAGCATCGCGAACACCGGGGAGCTGTTTTTT CASSIANTGELFF . TRBJ2-2 . TRBV7-2
TGTGCCAGCAGCCAACTCTATAATTCACCCCTCCACTTT CASSQLYNSPLHF . TRBJ1-6 . TRBV3-1/TRBV3-2
TGCGCCAGCAGCTTGGGAGGCGGGGGCTCCTACAATGAGCAGTTCTTC CASSLGGGGSYNEQFF TRBD2 TRBJ2-1 . TRBV5-1
TGTGCCAGCAGTTACGACGGAGCGATGAACACTGAAGCTTTCTTT CASSYDGAMNTEAFF . TRBJ1-1 few TRBV6-5
TGTGCCAGCAGTGAGGCCGACGGAGGGAATGAAAAACTGTTTTTT CASSEADGGNEKLFF . TRBJ1-4 few TRBV6-1
TGTGCCAGCAAACAGGGGGGGACAGATACGCAGTATTTT CASKQGGTDTQYF . TRBJ2-3 once TRBV6-5
TGTGCCAGCAGCTTTCCCACTAGCGGGGCCAACAATGAGCAGTTCTTC CASSFPTSGANNEQFF TRBD2 TRBJ2-1 . TRBV7-2
TGTGCCAGCAGTTGGGGTCCGGACAGCTCGAACACCGGGGAGCTGTTTTTT CASSWGPDSSNTGELFF . TRBJ2-2 . TRBV27
TGTGCCTGGAGTCGCGCCGGGAACCTCGGAAACACCATATATTTT CAWSRAGNLGNTIYF . TRBJ1-3 . TRBV30
TGTGCCAGCAGCTTACCGACAGGCTATGGCTACACCTTC CASSLPTGYGYTF . TRBJ1-2 . TRBV7-9
TGTGCCAGCAGGTACGCGGGAGGGAACACTGAAGCTTTCTTT CASRYAGGNTEAFF . TRBJ1-1 . TRBV27
TGTGCCTGGTCCCCCCAAGTTGATGAAAAACTGTTTTTT CAWSPQVDEKLFF . TRBJ1-4 . TRBV30
TGTGCCAGCAGCTTAGAAGGTTGGAGCGGGAGTGAGACCCAGTACTTC CASSLEGWSGSETQYF TRBD2 TRBJ2-5 . TRBV13
TGTGCCAGCAGTCGGACAGGGAACTATGGCTACACCTTC CASSRTGNYGYTF TRBD1 TRBJ1-2 . TRBV6-6
TGTGCCAGCAGCTTGGCTAGGGTAAATAGCAATCAGCCCCAGCATTTT CASSLARVNSNQPQHF . TRBJ1-5 . TRBV5-6
TGTGCCAGCAGCCGGCTGGACCAGGGGCCCCAGTACTTC CASSRLDQGPQYF . TRBJ2-5 few TRBV14